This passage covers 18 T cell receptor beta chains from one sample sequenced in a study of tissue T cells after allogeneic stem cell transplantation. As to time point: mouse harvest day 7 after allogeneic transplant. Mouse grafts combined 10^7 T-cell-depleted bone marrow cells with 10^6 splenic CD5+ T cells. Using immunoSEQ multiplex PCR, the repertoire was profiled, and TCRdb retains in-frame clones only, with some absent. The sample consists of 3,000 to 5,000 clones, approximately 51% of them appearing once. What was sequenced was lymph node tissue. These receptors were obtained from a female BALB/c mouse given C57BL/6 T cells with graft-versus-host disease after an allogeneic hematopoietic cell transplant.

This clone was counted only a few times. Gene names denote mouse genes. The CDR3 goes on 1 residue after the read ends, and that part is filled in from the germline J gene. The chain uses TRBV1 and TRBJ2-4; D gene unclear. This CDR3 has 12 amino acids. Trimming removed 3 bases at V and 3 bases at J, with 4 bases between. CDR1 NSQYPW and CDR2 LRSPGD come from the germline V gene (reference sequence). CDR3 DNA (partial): TGCACCTGCAGTGCGACACAAAACACCTTGTAC. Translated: CTCSATQNTLY. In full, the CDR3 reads CTCSATQNTLYF.

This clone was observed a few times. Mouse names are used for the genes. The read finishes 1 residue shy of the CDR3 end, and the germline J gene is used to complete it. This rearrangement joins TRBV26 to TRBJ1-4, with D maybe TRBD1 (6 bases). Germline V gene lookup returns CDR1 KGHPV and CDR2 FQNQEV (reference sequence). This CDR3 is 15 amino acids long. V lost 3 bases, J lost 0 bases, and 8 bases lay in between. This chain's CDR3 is CASSLAGVSNERLFF. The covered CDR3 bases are TGTGCCAGCAGTCTCGCAGGGGTTTCCAACGAAAGATTATTT. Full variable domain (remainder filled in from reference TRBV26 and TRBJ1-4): NSKVIQTPRYLVKGQGQKAKMRCIPEKGHPVVFWYQQNKNNEFKFLINFQNQEVLQQIDMTEKRFSAECPSNSPCSLEIQSSEAGDSALYLCASSLAGVSNERLFFGHGTKLSVL.

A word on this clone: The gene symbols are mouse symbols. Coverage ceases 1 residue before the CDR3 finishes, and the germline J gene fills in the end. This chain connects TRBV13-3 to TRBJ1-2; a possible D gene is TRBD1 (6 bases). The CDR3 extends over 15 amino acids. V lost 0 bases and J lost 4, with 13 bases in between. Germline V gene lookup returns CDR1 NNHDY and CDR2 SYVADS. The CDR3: CASSDAGGACSDYTF. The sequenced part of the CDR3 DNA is TGTGCCAGCAGTGATGCTGGGGGGGCGTGCTCCGACTACACC.

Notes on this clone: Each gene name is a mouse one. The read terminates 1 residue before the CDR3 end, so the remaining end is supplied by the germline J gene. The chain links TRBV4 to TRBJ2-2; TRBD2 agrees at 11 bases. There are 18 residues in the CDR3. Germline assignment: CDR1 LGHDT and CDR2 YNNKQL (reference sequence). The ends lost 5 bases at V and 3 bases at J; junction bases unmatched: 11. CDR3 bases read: TGTGCCAGCAGCAAACGACTGGGGGGGGACGCGGACACCGGGCAGCTCTAC. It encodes CASSKRLGGDADTGQLY. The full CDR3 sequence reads CASSKRLGGDADTGQLYF.

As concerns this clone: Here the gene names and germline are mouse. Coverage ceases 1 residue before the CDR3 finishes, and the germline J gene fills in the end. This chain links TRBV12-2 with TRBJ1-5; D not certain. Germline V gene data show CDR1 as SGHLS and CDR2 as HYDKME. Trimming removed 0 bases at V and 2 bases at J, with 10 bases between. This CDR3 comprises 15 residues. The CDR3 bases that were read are TGTGCCAGCTCTCTCTGGCAGGTCGACAACCAGGCTCCGCTT. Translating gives CASSLWQVDNQAPL. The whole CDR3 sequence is CASSLWQVDNQAPLF.

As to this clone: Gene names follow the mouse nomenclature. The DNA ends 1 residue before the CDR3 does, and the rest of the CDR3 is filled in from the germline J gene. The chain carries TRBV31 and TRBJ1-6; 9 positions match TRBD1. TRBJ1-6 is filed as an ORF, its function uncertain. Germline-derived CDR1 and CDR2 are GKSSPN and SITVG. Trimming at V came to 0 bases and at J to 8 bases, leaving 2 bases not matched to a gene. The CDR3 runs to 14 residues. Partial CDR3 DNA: TGTGCCTGGAGTCTAGGGGACAGGGATTCGCCCCTCTAC. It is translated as CAWSLGDRDSPLY. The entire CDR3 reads CAWSLGDRDSPLYF.

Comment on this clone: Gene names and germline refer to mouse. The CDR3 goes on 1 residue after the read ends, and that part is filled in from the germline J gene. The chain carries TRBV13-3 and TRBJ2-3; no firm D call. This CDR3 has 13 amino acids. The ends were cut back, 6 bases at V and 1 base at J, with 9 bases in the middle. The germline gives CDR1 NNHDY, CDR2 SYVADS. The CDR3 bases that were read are TGTGCCAGCACGAGGGAGCGTGCAGAAACGCTGTAT. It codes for CASTRERAETLY. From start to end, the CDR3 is CASTRERAETLYF.

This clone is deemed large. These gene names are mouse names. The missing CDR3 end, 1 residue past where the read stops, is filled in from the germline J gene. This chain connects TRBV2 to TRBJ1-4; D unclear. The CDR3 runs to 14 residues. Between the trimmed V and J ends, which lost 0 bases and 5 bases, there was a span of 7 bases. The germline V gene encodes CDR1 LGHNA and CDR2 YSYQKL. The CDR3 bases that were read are TGTGCCAGCAGCCAAGATCCAAATAACGAAAGATTATTT. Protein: CASSQDPNNERLF. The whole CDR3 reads CASSQDPNNERLFF.

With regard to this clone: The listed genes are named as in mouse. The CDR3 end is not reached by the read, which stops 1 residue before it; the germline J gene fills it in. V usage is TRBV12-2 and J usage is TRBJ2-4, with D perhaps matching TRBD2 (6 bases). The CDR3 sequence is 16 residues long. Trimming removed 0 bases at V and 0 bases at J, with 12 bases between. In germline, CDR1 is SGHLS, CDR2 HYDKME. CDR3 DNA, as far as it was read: TGTGCCAGCTCTCTCGTCTGGGGATCTAGTCAAAACACCTTGTAC. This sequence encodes CASSLVWGSSQNTLY. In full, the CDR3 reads CASSLVWGSSQNTLYF.

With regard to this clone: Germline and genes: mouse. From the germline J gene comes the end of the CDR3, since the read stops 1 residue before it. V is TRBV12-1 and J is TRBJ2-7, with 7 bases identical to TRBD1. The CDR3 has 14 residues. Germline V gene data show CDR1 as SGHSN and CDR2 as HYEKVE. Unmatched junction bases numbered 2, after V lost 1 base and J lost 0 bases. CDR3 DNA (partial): TGTGCCAGCTCTCTACAGGGGTCCTCCTATGAACAGTAC. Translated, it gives CASSLQGSSYEQY. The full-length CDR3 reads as CASSLQGSSYEQYF.

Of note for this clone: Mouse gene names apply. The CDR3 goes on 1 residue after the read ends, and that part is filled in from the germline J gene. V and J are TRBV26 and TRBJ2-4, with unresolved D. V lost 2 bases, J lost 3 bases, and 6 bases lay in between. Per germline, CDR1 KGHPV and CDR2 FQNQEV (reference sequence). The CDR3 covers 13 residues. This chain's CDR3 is CASSLNSQNTLYF. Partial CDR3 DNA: TGTGCCAGCAGTCTGAACAGCCAAAACACCTTGTAC.

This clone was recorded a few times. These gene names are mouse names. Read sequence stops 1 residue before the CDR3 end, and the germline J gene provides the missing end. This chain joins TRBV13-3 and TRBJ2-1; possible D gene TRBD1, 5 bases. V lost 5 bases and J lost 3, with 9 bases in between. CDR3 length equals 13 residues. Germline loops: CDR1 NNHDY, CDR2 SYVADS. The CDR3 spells CASRDKLYAEQFF. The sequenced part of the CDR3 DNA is TGTGCCAGCAGGGACAAACTCTATGCTGAGCAGTTC.

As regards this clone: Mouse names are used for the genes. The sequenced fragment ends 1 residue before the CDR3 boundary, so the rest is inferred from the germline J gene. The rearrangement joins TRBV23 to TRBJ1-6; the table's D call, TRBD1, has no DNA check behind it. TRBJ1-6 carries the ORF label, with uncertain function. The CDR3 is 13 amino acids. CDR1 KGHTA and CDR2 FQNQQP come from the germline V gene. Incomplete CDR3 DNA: TGCTCCAGCGGCAGGGGGAGGAATTCGCCCCTCTAC. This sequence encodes CSSGRGRNSPLY. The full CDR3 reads CSSGRGRNSPLYF.

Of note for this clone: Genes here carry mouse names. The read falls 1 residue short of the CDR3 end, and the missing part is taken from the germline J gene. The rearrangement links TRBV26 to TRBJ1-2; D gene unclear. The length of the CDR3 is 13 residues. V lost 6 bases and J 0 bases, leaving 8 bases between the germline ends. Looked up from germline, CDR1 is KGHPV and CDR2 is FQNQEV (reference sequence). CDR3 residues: CASSPNANSDYTF. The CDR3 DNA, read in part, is TGTGCCAGCAGCCCGAATGCAAACTCCGACTACACC. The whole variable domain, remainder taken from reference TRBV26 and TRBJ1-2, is NSKVIQTPRYLVKGQGQKAKMRCIPEKGHPVVFWYQQNKNNEFKFLINFQNQEVLQQIDMTEKRFSAECPSNSPCSLEIQSSEAGDSALYLCASSPNANSDYTFGSGTRLLVI.

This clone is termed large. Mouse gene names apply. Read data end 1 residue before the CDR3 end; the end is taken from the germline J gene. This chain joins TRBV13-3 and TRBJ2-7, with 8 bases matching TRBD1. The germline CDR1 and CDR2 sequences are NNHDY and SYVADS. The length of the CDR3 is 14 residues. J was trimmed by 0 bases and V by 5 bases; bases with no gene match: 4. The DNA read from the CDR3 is TGTGCCAGCAGAACAGGGGGTAGCTCCTATGAACAGTAC. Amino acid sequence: CASRTGGSSYEQY. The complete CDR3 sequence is CASRTGGSSYEQYF.

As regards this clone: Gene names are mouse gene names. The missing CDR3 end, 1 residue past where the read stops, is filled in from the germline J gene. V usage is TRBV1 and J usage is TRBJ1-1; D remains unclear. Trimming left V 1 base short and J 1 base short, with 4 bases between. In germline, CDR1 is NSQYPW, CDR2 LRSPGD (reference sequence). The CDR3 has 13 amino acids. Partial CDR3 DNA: TGCACCTGCAGTGCAGGACAAAACACAGAAGTCTTC. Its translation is CTCSAGQNTEVF. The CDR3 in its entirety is CTCSAGQNTEVFF.

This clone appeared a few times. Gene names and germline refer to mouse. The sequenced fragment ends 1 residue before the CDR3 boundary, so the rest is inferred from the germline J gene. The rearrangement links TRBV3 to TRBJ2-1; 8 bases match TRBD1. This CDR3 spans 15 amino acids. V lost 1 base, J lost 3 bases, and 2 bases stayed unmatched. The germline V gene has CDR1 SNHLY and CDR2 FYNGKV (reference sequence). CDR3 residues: CASSLVGQAYAEQFF. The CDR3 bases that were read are TGTGCCAGCAGCTTAGTGGGACAGGCCTATGCTGAGCAGTTC. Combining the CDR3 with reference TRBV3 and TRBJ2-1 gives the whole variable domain GPKVLQIPSHQIIDMGQMVTLNCDPVSNHLYFYWYKQILGQQMEFLVNFYNGKVMEKSKLFKDQFSVERPDGSYFTLKIQPTALEDSAVYFCASSLVGQAYAEQFFGPGTRLTVL.

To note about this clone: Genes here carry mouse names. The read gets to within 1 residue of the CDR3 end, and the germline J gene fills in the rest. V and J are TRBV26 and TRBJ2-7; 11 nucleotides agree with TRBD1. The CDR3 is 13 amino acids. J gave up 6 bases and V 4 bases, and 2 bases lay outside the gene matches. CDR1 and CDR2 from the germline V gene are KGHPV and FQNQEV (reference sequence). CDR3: CASSPDRGLEQYF. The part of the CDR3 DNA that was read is TGTGCCAGCAGTCCGGACAGGGGGCTTGAACAGTAC.